Each of the 9 T cell receptor beta chains below was sequenced from the same sample in a study of blood T cell repertoires in COVID-19. Method: immunoSEQ multiplex PCR; TCRdb's copy keeps in-frame clones and lacks some. The table has approximately 240,000 clones, roughly 85% seen once. The material sequenced was peripheral blood. The source is a man aged 45 to 65 who had recovered from COVID-19.

The rearrangement links TRBV19 to TRBJ2-3; maybe TRBD1 (5 bases). CDR1 and CDR2 (germline): LNHDA, SQIVND (reference sequence). V lost 2 bases, J lost 0 bases, and 12 bases lay in between. The length of the CDR3 is 16 residues. CDR3 DNA: TGTGCCAGTAGTATACGAAAGACAGCGAGCACAGATACGCAGTATTTT. It is translated as CASSIRKTASTDTQYF.

The chain is built from TRBV10-1 and TRBJ1-1, with D maybe TRBD1 (5 bases). Germline loops: CDR1 WNHNN, CDR2 SYGVQD (reference sequence). Deletions cut 0 bases from V and 5 bases from J, with 13 bases between. The CDR3 runs to 15 residues. The DNA for the CDR3 is TGCGCCAGCAGTGAGTCGGGGCAGGCTTTGACTGAAGCTTTCTTT. Translated, it gives CASSESGQALTEAFF.

The gene calls are TRBV5-1 and TRBJ1-3; TRBD1 might be the D (6 bases). This CDR3 contains 15 residues. V shed 4 bases and J shed 0 bases, with 11 bases lying between them. From germline, CDR1 is SGHRS and CDR2 YFSETQ. The CDR3 protein is CASSQTGSSGNTIYF. As DNA, the CDR3 is TGCGCCAGCAGCCAGACAGGATCCTCTGGAAACACCATATATTTT.

The J gene is TRBJ2-5, the V gene TRBV18; D unresolved. With 0 bases removed from V and 2 bases from J, the gap between germline ends came to 7 bases. This CDR3 has 14 amino acids. Germline-derived CDR1 and CDR2 are KGHSH and LQKENI. CDR3 region: CASSPPVRQETQYF. The CDR3 bases are TGTGCCAGCTCACCACCGGTGCGTCAAGAGACCCAGTACTTC.

This clone appeared a few times. V gene TRBV11-2 combines with J gene TRBJ2-7, with a weak D call TRBD1 (6 bases). CDR1 is SGHAT and CDR2 is FQNNGV in the germline V gene. The CDR3 length is 14 residues. V was pared by 5 bases and J by 2 bases, with 13 bases between. For the CDR3, the DNA is TGTGCCAGCAGCCCATGGGACACCACCTACGAGCAGTACTTC. Translating gives CASSPWDTTYEQYF.

The chain uses TRBV3-1 (or the pseudogene TRBV3-2) and TRBJ2-7, with TRBD2 matching 15 bases. The CDR3 sequence is 18 residues long. Trimming cost V 4 bases and J 11 bases; bases outside gene matches: 18. CDR1 is LGHDT, CDR2 YNNKEL, per germline (reference sequence). CDR3 DNA: TGTGCCAGCAGCCCATATTGGACTAGCGGGAGGGCCGGGTGGTGTGAGTACTTC. This gives the protein CASSPYWTSGRAGWCEYF.

CDR3: CASSPQADTWPDTQYF. For the CDR3, the DNA is TGCGCCAGCAGCCCTCAGGCGGACACCTGGCCAGATACGCAGTATTTT. J is TRBJ2-3 and V is TRBV4-1, with D perhaps matching TRBD1 (5 bases). The V gene's germline CDR1 is MGHRA and CDR2 YSYEKL. Trimming shortened V by 4 bases and J by 4 bases, and 18 bases separated the two germline ends. There are 16 residues in the CDR3.

V is TRBV6-5 and J is TRBJ2-1; tentative D call: TRBD2 (5 bases). Trimming took off 6 bases at V and 0 bases at J, with 9 bases between the two ends. From germline, CDR1 is MNHEY and CDR2 SVGAGI. This CDR3 spans 14 amino acids. As DNA, the CDR3 is TGTGCCAGCAGCTTAGCGAGCTCCTACAATGAGCAGTTCTTC. Residues: CASSLASSYNEQFF.

This sequence joins TRBV28 and TRBJ2-5; 14 bases map to TRBD2. The CDR3 runs 17 residues. V dropped 5 bases and J dropped 5; count of bases not matched to a gene: 10. Germline V gene sequence: CDR1 MDHEN, CDR2 SYDVKM. CDR3 region: CASSPRTSGRMGETQYF. The CDR3 DNA is TGTGCCAGCAGTCCAAGGACTAGCGGGAGGATGGGGGAGACCCAGTACTTC.